This entry features one T cell receptor (beta chain) sequence. This sample stems from a study of T cells in Graves' hyperthyroidism and ophthalmopathy. Trimming at V came to 4 bases and at J to 0 bases, leaving 6 bases not matched to a gene. This CDR3 comprises 16 residues. Germline assignment: CDR1 ENHRY and CDR2 SYGVKD. The TCR beta CDR3 regions underwent amplification using RNA transcripts as the source. The HTBI set primed first-round TCR CDR3 RT-PCR. MiXCR, applied by TCRdb to the multiplex PCR reads, yields one record per CDR3 protein. The profile shows 650,000 to 800,000 distinct CDR3 sequences, just under 45% of them singletons.

The clonotype comes from an adult man with Graves' disease, either hyperthyroidism or ophthalmopathy (not recorded which). The sample comprised peripheral blood or thyroid tissue (not recorded which). The chain carries TRBV10-3 and TRBJ1-1; 9 bases agree with TRBD1. In nucleotides, the CDR3 is TGTGCCATCAGTGGGGACAGGGTTTGGATGAACACTGAAGCTTTCTTT. Amino acid sequence: CAISGDRVWMNTEAFF.